This T cell receptor (beta chain) was found in a study of regulatory T cells in long-lasting Graves disease. Building the TCR beta libraries relied on iRepertoire HTBI primers, and CDR3 regions underwent Arm-PCR. Each CDR3 protein is one row after TCRdb ran MiXCR on the multiplex PCR reads. The sample lists over 500,000 distinct CDR3 sequences; about 15% were seen once. This clonotype was observed many times. Its antigen remains unknown. Study outcomes and limitations: Among persistent patients, a larger number of public clonotypes were shared (about 3,000) than among newly diagnosed patients (around 980).

Described time point: newly diagnosed GD, antithyroid drugs for less than 3 months. The TCR library used RNA extracted from PBMCs. A blood draw put around 9 milliliters of peripheral blood into EDTA tubes. These data also featured in a second study, about T cells in Graves' hyperthyroidism and ophthalmopathy. That investigation notes: Clinical symptoms, serum thyroxine and TRAb, thyroid ultrasound and orbital computed tomography together formed the diagnostic basis. The majority of expanded thyroid clonotypes above 0.001 also appeared in blood.

Here the sequenced sample was peripheral blood mononuclear cells (PBMCs), taken at new diagnosis, from a patient treated with antithyroid drugs. The clonotype was recovered from a young man with Graves disease.

CDR3 sequence: CASSQRGDASEAFF. CDR3 sequence (DNA): TGTGCCAGCAGTCAGCGGGGGGACGCTTCTGAAGCTTTCTTT. The chain links TRBV27 to TRBJ1-1; TRBD1 might be the D (5 bases). Germline CDR1 MNHEY, CDR2 SMNVEV (reference sequence). V lost 5 bases and J 6 bases, leaving 16 bases between the germline ends. This CDR3 region has 14 residues.